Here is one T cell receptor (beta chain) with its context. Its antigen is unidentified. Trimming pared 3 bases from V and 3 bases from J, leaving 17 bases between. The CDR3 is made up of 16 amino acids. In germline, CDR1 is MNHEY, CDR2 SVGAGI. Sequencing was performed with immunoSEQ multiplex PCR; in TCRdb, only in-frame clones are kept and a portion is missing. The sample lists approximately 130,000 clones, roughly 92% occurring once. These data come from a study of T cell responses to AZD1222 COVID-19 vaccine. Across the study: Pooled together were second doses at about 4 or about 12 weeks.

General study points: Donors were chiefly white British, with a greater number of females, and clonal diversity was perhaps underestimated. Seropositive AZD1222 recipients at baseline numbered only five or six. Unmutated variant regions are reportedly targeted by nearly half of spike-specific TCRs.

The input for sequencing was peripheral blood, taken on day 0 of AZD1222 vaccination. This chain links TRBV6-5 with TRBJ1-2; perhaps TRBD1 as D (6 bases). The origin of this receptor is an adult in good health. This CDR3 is CASSYAGADRHYGYTF. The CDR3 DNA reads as TGTGCCAGCAGTTATGCAGGGGCTGACCGGCACTATGGCTACACCTTC.